This T cell receptor (beta chain) emerged from a study of blood T cell repertoires in COVID-19. The length of the CDR3 is 11 residues. J was trimmed by 2 bases and V by 7 bases; bases with no gene match: 1. CDR1 GTSNPN and CDR2 SVGIG come from the germline V gene (reference sequence). Profiled with immunoSEQ multiplex PCR; TCRdb holds only in-frame clones, not every one. The sample lists 250,000 to 400,000 clones, roughly 88% occurring once. This TCR derives from a woman between 25 and 40 years old with COVID-19, enrolled during active disease. The sample was peripheral blood. The rearrangement uses TRBV30 and TRBJ1-2; 7 bases line up with TRBD1. The CDR3 DNA reads TGTGCCTTGACAGGGAACTATGGCTACACCTTC. This gives the protein CALTGNYGYTF.